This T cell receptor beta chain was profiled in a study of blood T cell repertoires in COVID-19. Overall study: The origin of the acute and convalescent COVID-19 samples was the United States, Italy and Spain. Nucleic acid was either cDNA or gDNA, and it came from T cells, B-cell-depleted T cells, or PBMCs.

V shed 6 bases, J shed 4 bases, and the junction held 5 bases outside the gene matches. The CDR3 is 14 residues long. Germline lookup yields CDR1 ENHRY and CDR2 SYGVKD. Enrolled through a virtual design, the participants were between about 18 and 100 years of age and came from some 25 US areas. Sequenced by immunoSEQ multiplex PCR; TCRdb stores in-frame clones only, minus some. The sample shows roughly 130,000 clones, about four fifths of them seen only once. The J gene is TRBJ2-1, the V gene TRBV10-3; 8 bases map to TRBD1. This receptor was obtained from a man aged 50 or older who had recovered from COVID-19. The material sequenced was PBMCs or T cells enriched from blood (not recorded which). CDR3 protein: CAIRPGQEYNEQFF. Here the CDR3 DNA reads TGTGCCATCAGGCCGGGACAGGAATACAATGAGCAGTTCTTC.